This T cell receptor beta chain was observed in a study of cytotoxic CD8 clonotypes in ibrutinib-treated CLL. Study-level background: Following treatment for a median 12 months, range 6 to 36, response samples were then taken.

Clones were read by immunoSEQ multiplex PCR, and TCRdb kept only the in-frame ones, dropping some. This table holds some 28,000 clones, around three fifths found once. Trimming shortened V by 10 bases and J by 2 bases, and 15 bases separated the two germline ends. The CDR3 has 14 amino acids. The germline V gene encodes CDR1 MGHRA and CDR2 YSYEKL. Overall study results and limits: The study found clonality rose at ibrutinib response, then fell toward baseline at progression.

With respect to this clone: Antigen specificity is unknown.

The specimen was PBMCs, collected before ibrutinib treatment. The gene calls are TRBV4-1 and TRBJ2-1; maybe TRBD2 (5 bases). The sequence was obtained from a human donor with chronic lymphocytic leukemia. The DNA of the CDR3 is TGCGCCAAGAGAGGACGGAGGACCTACAATGAGCAGTTCTTC. Amino acid sequence: CAKRGRRTYNEQFF.